The 20 T cell receptor beta chains given below trace back to one sample, sequenced in a study of Graves' ophthalmopathy and Graves' hyperthyroidism. TCR beta CDR3 amplification used RNA transcripts. The workflow started with a first-round RT-PCR run with HTBI primers and then moved on to a second-round multiplex PCR. TCRdb used MiXCR to reprocess the multiplex PCR reads, holding one entry per CDR3 protein. The sample has 500,000 to 800,000 distinct CDR3 sequences, over 40% seen once. Sequenced sample: peripheral blood. The source of these receptors is an adult man with Graves' ophthalmopathy.

V usage is TRBV6-5 and J usage is TRBJ2-7, with D hard to call. V lost 6 bases, J lost 3 bases, and 9 bases lay in between. CDR1 and CDR2 from the germline V gene are MNHEY and SVGAGI. This CDR3 is 12 amino acids long. CDR3 sequence reads: CASSYVIYEQYF. CDR3 in DNA: TGTGCCAGCAGCTACGTGATCTACGAGCAGTACTTC.

The chain uses TRBV27 and TRBJ2-7, with 7 bases matching TRBD1. Germline-derived CDR1 and CDR2 are MNHEY and SMNVEV (reference sequence). The CDR3 totals 15 residues. J lost 2 bases, V lost 6 bases, and 10 bases had no gene match. The CDR3 bases are TGTGCCAGCAGCCCAACAGGGGCCGGGACCTACGAGCAGTACTTC. Its protein product is CASSPTGAGTYEQYF.

This clonotype was counted a single time. Without the conserved terminal phenylalanine or tryptophan, this CDR3 likely stems from a read error. The DNA is left out, because the CDR3 cannot be placed on it with certainty; the CDR3 is given as TCRdb lists it. V and J are TRBV25-1 and TRBJ1-4; no check of the table's D call, TRBD1, against the DNA was made. The CDR3 adds up to 12 amino acids, both ends counted. The germline V gene has CDR1 MGHDK and CDR2 SYGVNS. CDR3 sequence: CASSDDRTGEVY.

The chain has TRBV14 and TRBJ1-2; 7 bases fit TRBD1. Germline CDR1 reads SGHDN; CDR2 reads FVKESK. This CDR3 region has 14 residues. V dropped 8 bases and J dropped 7; count of bases not matched to a gene: 13. This CDR3 is CASSPREGAGGYTF. The DNA for the CDR3 is TGTGCCAGCTCCCCCCGAGAGGGGGCGGGTGGCTACACCTTC.

V and J are TRBV7-3 and TRBJ2-7; 8 positions match TRBD2. V lost 3 bases to trimming and J lost 5 bases; unmatched junction nucleotides: 6. The CDR3 sequence is 14 residues long. Per the germline V gene, CDR1 is SGHTA and CDR2 is FQGTGA. The CDR3 protein is CASSLSGGLHEQYF. For the CDR3, the DNA is TGTGCCAGCAGCTTGAGCGGGGGATTACACGAGCAGTACTTC.

This clonotype appeared many times. The J gene is TRBJ1-5, the V gene TRBV10-3; 8 bases line up with TRBD1. Germline CDR1 ENHRY, CDR2 SYGVKD. The CDR3 has 16 residues. Germline trimming cut 1 base from V and 3 bases from J; bases unmatched to any gene: 5. The CDR3 sequence: CAISEWARGPNQPQHF. Written as DNA, the CDR3 is TGTGCCATCAGTGAGTGGGCCAGGGGGCCCAATCAGCCCCAGCATTTT.

The sample holds many counts of this clonotype. The chain uses TRBV10-3 and TRBJ1-1; 9 positions agree with TRBD1. The V segment lost 4 bases and the J segment 6 bases; nucleotides outside the gene matches: 9. CDR1 and CDR2 (germline): ENHRY, SYGVKD. The CDR3 covers 15 residues. Written as DNA, the CDR3 is TGTGCCATCAGTGCCCCGGGACAGGGTTCACCTGAAGCTTTCTTT. Translating it yields CAISAPGQGSPEAFF.

At least ten counts were recorded for this clonotype. The chain combines TRBV7-9 with TRBJ1-2; unclear D gene. This CDR3 contains 13 residues. V was clipped by 2 bases and J by 2 bases, with 6 bases between them. CDR1 is SEHNR and CDR2 is FQNEAQ in the germline V gene (reference sequence). The CDR3 sequence: CASSLTDNYGYTF. The CDR3 nucleotides read TGTGCCAGCAGCTTAACCGACAACTATGGCTACACCTTC.

This clonotype was seen ten or more times. The CDR3 nucleotides read TGCAGCGTCAAAACAGGGCTGAACACTGAAGCTTTCTTT. This encodes CSVKTGLNTEAFF. The chain joins TRBV29-1 to TRBJ1-1; tentative D call: TRBD1 (6 bases). The CDR3 sequence is 13 residues long. Trimming shortened V by 6 bases and J by 0 bases, and 11 bases separated the two germline ends. CDR1 is SQVTM and CDR2 is ANQGSEA in the germline V gene.

This clonotype has ten or more counts. The CDR3 DNA reads TGTGCCATCCTCGACGGGACAGGGACCAATCAGCCCCAGCATTTT. Translated: CAILDGTGTNQPQHF. The genes are TRBV14 and TRBJ1-5; 9 nucleotides agree with TRBD1. The CDR3 length is 15 residues. V dropped 10 bases and J dropped 3; count of bases not matched to a gene: 10. Germline V gene sequence: CDR1 SGHDN, CDR2 FVKESK.

In this sample, this clonotype turned up many times. This chain connects TRBV7-2 to TRBJ1-6, with 8 bases identical to TRBD1. Trimming cost V 5 bases and J 7 bases; bases outside gene matches: 7. This CDR3 contains 15 residues. Per germline, CDR1 SGHTA and CDR2 FQGNSA. As DNA, the CDR3 is TGTGCCAGCAGCGCATCCCGACAGGGGAATTCACCCCTCCACTTT. Translation: CASSASRQGNSPLHF. The full variable domain, with the rest looked up from reference TRBV7-2 and TRBJ1-6, is GAGVSQSPSNKVTEKGKDVELRCDPISGHTALYWYRQSLGQGLEFLIYFQGNSAPDKSGLPSDRFSAERTGGSVSTLTIQRTQQEDSAVYLCASSASRQGNSPLHFGNGTRLTVT.

This clonotype was detected ten times or more. This chain connects TRBV7-9 to TRBJ2-2; possibly TRBD1 for D (6 bases). V was clipped by 8 bases and J by 0 bases, with 10 bases between them. In germline, CDR1 is SEHNR, CDR2 FQNEAQ (reference sequence). The CDR3 totals 14 residues. DNA for the CDR3: TGTGCCAGCGCCAGGGGTTCGAACACCGGGGAGCTGTTTTTT. This codes for CASARGSNTGELFF.

This sequence joins TRBV2 and TRBJ2-5, with 8 bases that match TRBD1. The CDR3 length is 14 residues. V trimming: 4 bases; J trimming: 7 bases; junction bases outside the gene matches: 8. The germline V gene encodes CDR1 SNHLY and CDR2 FYNNEI. The CDR3 reads CASSGRQGLGTQYF. The CDR3 DNA reads as TGTGCCAGCAGTGGACGACAGGGGCTGGGGACCCAGTACTTC.

This clonotype was picked up many times. The V call is TRBV5-6, the J call TRBJ2-5; D is possibly TRBD1 (6 bases). The germline V gene encodes CDR1 SGHDT and CDR2 YYEEEE. V lost 0 bases to trimming and J lost 1 base, with 10 bases between them. The CDR3 runs 15 residues. The CDR3: CASSLARQVQETQYF. CDR3 DNA sequence: TGTGCCAGCAGCTTGGCCCGACAGGTCCAAGAGACCCAGTACTTC.

The chain uses TRBV5-4 and TRBJ1-4, with unresolved D. Between the trimmed V and J ends, which lost 0 bases and 8 bases, there was a span of 11 bases. Germline CDR1 and CDR2: SGHNT and YYREEE (reference sequence). This CDR3 has 14 residues. Here the CDR3 DNA reads TGTGCCAGCAGCTTGGAGGCAGGCGGAGAAAAACTGTTTTTT. Its protein product is CASSLEAGGEKLFF.

This clonotype was seen at least ten times. The chain combines TRBV27 with TRBJ1-1; D call uncertain. The ends were cut back, 7 bases at V and 1 base at J, with 13 bases in the middle. This CDR3 has 14 residues. Germline CDR1 and CDR2: MNHEY and SMNVEV (reference sequence). CDR3 amino acids: CASNPARRNTEAFF. In DNA, the CDR3 is TGTGCCAGCAATCCGGCCAGGCGGAACACTGAAGCTTTCTTT.

This clonotype was counted ten times or more. Here the CDR3 reads CAIRQGPGANVLTF. CDR3 nucleotide sequence: TGTGCCATCAGGCAGGGGCCCGGGGCCAACGTCCTGACTTTC. This sequence joins TRBV10-3 and TRBJ2-6, with D perhaps TRBD1 (6 bases). Germline V gene data show CDR1 as ENHRY and CDR2 as SYGVKD. This CDR3 contains 14 residues. Between the trimmed V and J ends, which lost 6 bases and 4 bases, there was a span of 10 bases.

This clonotype came up many times. A junction boundary mismatches the germline segment, possibly from a read error. The rearrangement links TRBV7-9 to TRBJ2-7, with D perhaps being TRBD1 or TRBD2 (5 bases each). The CDR3 extends over 14 amino acids. Germline CDR1 reads SEHNR; CDR2 reads FQNEAQ (reference sequence). Here the CDR3 DNA reads TGCGCCAGCAGCCCAAGGGACGGCAATTACGAGCAGTACTTC. Its protein is CASSPRDGNYEQYF. The full variable domain, in which reference TRBV7-9 and TRBJ2-7 provide the parts outside the CDR3, is DTGVSQNPRHKITKRGQNVTFRCDPISEHNRLYWYRQTLGQGPEFLTYFQNEAQLEKSRLLSDRFSAERPKGSFSTLEIQRTEQGDSAMYLCASSPRDGNYEQYFGPGTRLTVT.

Note on this clonotype: The junction and the germline gene differ at one end; a read error may be behind it. This chain connects TRBV10-3 to TRBJ1-2, with TRBD1 matching over 7 bases. CDR1 and CDR2 (germline): ENHRY, SYGVKD. CDR3 size: 14 residues. CDR3 nucleotides: TGTGCCAGCAGTACTTGGGACAGCTACTATGGCTACACCTTC. Amino acids: CASSTWDSYYGYTF.

As concerns this clonotype: One end of the junction is discordant with germline, which a read error may explain. The chain couples TRBV7-2 to TRBJ2-5; either TRBD1 or TRBD2 may supply D (5 bases each). CDR1 and CDR2 (germline): SGHTA, FQGNSA. The CDR3 is 15 amino acids. The CDR3 reads CASSLARVSTGTQDF. The DNA of the CDR3 is TGTGCCAGCAGCCTTGCCCGGGTTTCCACGGGGACCCAGGACTTC.